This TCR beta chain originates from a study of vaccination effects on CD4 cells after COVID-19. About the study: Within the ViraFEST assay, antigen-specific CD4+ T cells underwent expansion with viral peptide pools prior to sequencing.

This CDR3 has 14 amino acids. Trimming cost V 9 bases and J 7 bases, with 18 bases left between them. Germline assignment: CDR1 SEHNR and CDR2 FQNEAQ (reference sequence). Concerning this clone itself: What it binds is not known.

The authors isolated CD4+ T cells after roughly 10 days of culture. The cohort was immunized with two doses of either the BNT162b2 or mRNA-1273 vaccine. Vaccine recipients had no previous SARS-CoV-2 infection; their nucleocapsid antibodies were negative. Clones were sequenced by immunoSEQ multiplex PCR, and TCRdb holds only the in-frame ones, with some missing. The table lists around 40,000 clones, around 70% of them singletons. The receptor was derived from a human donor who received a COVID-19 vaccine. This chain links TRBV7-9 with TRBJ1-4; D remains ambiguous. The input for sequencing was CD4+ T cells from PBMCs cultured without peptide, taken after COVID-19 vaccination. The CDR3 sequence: CASTMDGISEKLFF. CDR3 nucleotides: TGTGCCAGTACCATGGACGGGATATCTGAAAAACTGTTTTTT. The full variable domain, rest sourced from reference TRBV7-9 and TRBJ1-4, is DTGVSQNPRHKITKRGQNVTFRCDPISEHNRLYWYRQTLGQGPEFLTYFQNEAQLEKSRLLSDRFSAERPKGSFSTLEIQRTEQGDSAMYLCASTMDGISEKLFFGSGTQLSVL.